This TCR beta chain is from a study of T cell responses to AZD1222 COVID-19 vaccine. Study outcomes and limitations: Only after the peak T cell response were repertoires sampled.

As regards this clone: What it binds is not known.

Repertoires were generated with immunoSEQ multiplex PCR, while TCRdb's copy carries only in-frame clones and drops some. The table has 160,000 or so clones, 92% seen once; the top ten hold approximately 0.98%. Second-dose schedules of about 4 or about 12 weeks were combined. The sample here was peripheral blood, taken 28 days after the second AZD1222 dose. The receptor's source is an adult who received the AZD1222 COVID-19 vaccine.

The CDR3 DNA reads TGTGCCAGCAGTTACGGATACATGAACACTGAAGCTTTCTTT. It encodes CASSYGYMNTEAFF. This chain links TRBV6-5 with TRBJ1-1; no reliable D call. This CDR3 is built from 14 residues. V gave up 2 bases and J gave up 0 bases, with 7 bases separating them. Germline CDR1 MNHEY, CDR2 SVGAGI.